The clone carrying this T cell receptor beta chain has a single count. The CDR3 consists of 15 residues. Germline V lookup: CDR1 SGDLS, CDR2 YYNGEE. Trimming took 0 bases from V and 5 from J, leaving 14 bases between them. This record comes from a study of control samples from healthy donors and cancer patients. Clones were read by immunoSEQ multiplex PCR, and TCRdb kept only the in-frame ones, dropping some. The profile shows more than 25,000 clones, 70% to 90% of them singletons. This TCR derives from a female donor with melanoma. This chain uses TRBV9 with TRBJ2-5, with D tentatively TRBD2 (7 bases). Sequenced: formalin-fixed, paraffin-embedded tissue. CDR3: CASSVGTVGGETQYF. For the CDR3, the DNA is TGTGCCAGCAGCGTAGGGACAGTGGGGGGGGAGACCCAGTACTTC.